This T cell receptor beta chain was recorded in a study of siplizumab effects on memory and regulatory T cells. Study results and caveats: Roughly 80-95% of dividing CD4+ or CD8+ clones were without an attributable naive or memory phenotype.

Here immunoSEQ multiplex PCR was the method, and the copy in TCRdb shows in-frame clones only, minus some. The table has 85,000 to 90,000 clones, approximately 90% seen once. This CDR3 has 12 amino acids. Germline V gives CDR1 SGHDN, CDR2 FVKESK. V was cut by 4 bases and J by 7 bases, with 10 bases left in between. With regard to this clone: The antigen is not known.

Sequencing used CD4+ T cells sorted from blood. The rearrangement links TRBV14 to TRBJ1-2; TRBD1 is a possible D gene (6 bases). The clonotype was recovered from a human donor in good health. The CDR3 DNA reads TGTGCCAGCAGCCCGACAGGATCTGGCTACACCTTC. It encodes CASSPTGSGYTF.